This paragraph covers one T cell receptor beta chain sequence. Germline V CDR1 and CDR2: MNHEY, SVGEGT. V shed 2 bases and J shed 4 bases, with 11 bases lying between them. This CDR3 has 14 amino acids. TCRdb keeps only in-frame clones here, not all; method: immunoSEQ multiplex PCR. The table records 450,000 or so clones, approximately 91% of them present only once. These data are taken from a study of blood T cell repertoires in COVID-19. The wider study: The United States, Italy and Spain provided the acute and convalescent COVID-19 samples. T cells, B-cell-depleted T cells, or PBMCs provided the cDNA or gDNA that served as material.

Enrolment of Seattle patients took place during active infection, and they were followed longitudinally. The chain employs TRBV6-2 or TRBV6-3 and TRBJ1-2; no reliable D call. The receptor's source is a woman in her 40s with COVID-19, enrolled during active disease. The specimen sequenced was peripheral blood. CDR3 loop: CASSYMSGPYGYTF. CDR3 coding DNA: TGTGCCAGCAGTTACATGAGCGGGCCCTATGGCTACACCTTC.